Following are 19 T cell receptor beta chains from one sample sequenced in a study of technical replicates of blood from a few donors. Only in-frame clones appear in the TCRdb table, and some are missing; sequencing was by immunoSEQ multiplex PCR. The data contain some 56,000 clones, about 93% of them singletons. Sequencing was performed on PBMCs. The receptors were sampled from a human donor in good health. Some clones in this sample may be carry-over from other donors' samples.

This clone was recorded a few times. The V and J genes are TRBV6-5 and TRBJ2-5; 8 bases are shared with TRBD2. Germline trimming cut 6 bases from V and 2 bases from J; bases unmatched to any gene: 5. Looked up from germline, CDR1 is MNHEY and CDR2 is SVGAGI. The CDR3 extends over 14 amino acids. The CDR3 here is CASSLGGGQETQYF. The CDR3 nucleotides read TGTGCCAGCAGCCTCGGCGGGGGGCAAGAGACCCAGTACTTC.

The genes are TRBV30 and TRBJ1-5; 10 bases fit TRBD1. Germline V gives CDR1 GTSNPN, CDR2 SVGIG (reference sequence). Germline trimming cut 3 bases from V and 4 bases from J; bases unmatched to any gene: 6. The CDR3 runs 15 residues. CDR3 nucleotides: TGTGCCTGGAGCGAGGACAGGGGGTCGAATCAGCCCCAGCATTTT. Translated: CAWSEDRGSNQPQHF.

The chain recombines TRBV10-3 with TRBJ2-2; no clear D gene. The CDR3 consists of 15 residues. Trimming stripped 7 bases from V and 7 bases from J, with 19 bases between. The germline V gene has CDR1 ENHRY and CDR2 SYGVKD. The CDR3 bases are TGTGCCATCACCGAAGGAGCGTCTTTGAGCGGGGAGCTGTTTTTT. It codes for CAITEGASLSGELFF.

The chain uses TRBV29-1 and TRBJ2-7; D might be TRBD2 (5 bases). The CDR3 length is 13 residues. The germline V gene encodes CDR1 SQVTM and CDR2 ANQGSEA. Trimming removed 1 base at V and 0 bases at J, with 7 bases between. For the CDR3, the DNA is TGCAGCGTTGAAGCTGGGAGCTCCTACGAGCAGTACTTC. Amino acid sequence: CSVEAGSSYEQYF.

V and J are TRBV7-2 and TRBJ1-5; D unclear. Per germline, CDR1 SGHTA and CDR2 FQGNSA. V lost 5 bases and J lost 0, with 11 bases in between. CDR3 length: 15 amino acids. CDR3 region: CASSPSLYSNQPQHF. CDR3 nucleotides: TGTGCCAGCAGCCCAAGCTTATATAGCAATCAGCCCCAGCATTTT.

This clone was seen once. This sequence joins TRBV29-1 and TRBJ2-1, with 11 bases identical to TRBD2. The CDR3 is made up of 15 amino acids. The J segment lost 5 bases and the V segment lost 1 base, leaving 4 bases of the junction unmatched. Germline values: CDR1 SQVTM, CDR2 ANQGSEA. The CDR3 sequence: CSVEVGTSGNNEQFF. In DNA, the CDR3 is TGCAGCGTTGAAGTCGGGACTAGCGGTAACAATGAGCAGTTCTTC.

The CDR3 sequence: CASSFSSYNSPLHF. In nucleotides, the CDR3 is TGTGCCAGCAGTTTCAGCTCCTATAATTCACCCCTCCACTTT. The chain uses TRBV27 and TRBJ1-6, with D uncertain. Germline CDR1 MNHEY, CDR2 SMNVEV (reference sequence). Between the trimmed V and J ends, which lost 3 bases and 0 bases, there was a span of 3 bases. The CDR3 loop spans 14 amino acids.

The sample holds a few counts of this clone. This CDR3 reads CSVDLGLYGYTF. The DNA for the CDR3 is TGCAGCGTTGACCTGGGCCTTTATGGCTACACCTTC. This chain uses TRBV29-1 with TRBJ1-2, with unresolved D. The CDR3 is 12 amino acids. Germline V gene sequence: CDR1 SQVTM, CDR2 ANQGSEA. V lost 3 bases and J 5 bases, leaving 10 bases between the germline ends.

V gene TRBV2 combines with J gene TRBJ1-5; TRBD1 aligns across 11 bases. J was trimmed by 4 bases and V by 7 bases; bases with no gene match: 6. The germline CDR1 and CDR2 sequences are SNHLY and FYNNEI. The CDR3 totals 15 residues. The CDR3 reads CASKPGTGGNQPQHF. CDR3 nucleotide sequence: TGTGCCAGCAAGCCAGGGACAGGGGGGAATCAGCCCCAGCATTTT.

The J gene is TRBJ1-2, the V gene TRBV7-2, with unresolved D. The CDR3 is made up of 12 amino acids. Trimming shortened V by 2 bases and J by 7 bases, and 8 bases separated the two germline ends. Germline-derived CDR1 and CDR2 are SGHTA and FQGNSA. The CDR3 loop is CASSLYSGGYTF. Here the CDR3 DNA reads TGTGCCAGCAGCTTATACTCGGGTGGCTACACCTTC.

CDR3: CASSQDWVGGPSGELFF. As DNA, the CDR3 is TGTGCCAGCAGCCAAGATTGGGTGGGAGGGCCCTCCGGGGAGCTGTTTTTT. The gene calls are TRBV4-2 and TRBJ2-2, with TRBD2 matching 7 bases. Trimming cost V 0 bases and J 6 bases; bases outside gene matches: 10. The germline V gene encodes CDR1 LGHNA and CDR2 YNFKEQ. The CDR3 contains 17 residues.

The chain joins TRBV5-6 to TRBJ2-1, with D maybe TRBD2 (6 bases). There are 15 residues in the CDR3. Germline values: CDR1 SGHDT, CDR2 YYEEEE. With 4 bases removed from V and 7 bases from J, the gap between germline ends came to 18 bases. CDR3 in amino acids: CASSPALTRQNEQFF. The CDR3 DNA sequence: TGTGCCAGCAGCCCCGCCCTGACTAGACAGAATGAGCAGTTCTTC.

This rearrangement joins TRBV7-8 to TRBJ1-2; D not resolved. CDR1 and CDR2 from the germline V gene are SGHVS and FQNEAQ. The CDR3 is 19 residues long. V was trimmed by 5 bases and J by 0 bases, leaving 25 bases between them. The CDR3: CASSPAPRLGALSNYGYTF. The CDR3 region has the DNA TGTGCCAGCAGCCCGGCACCCCGATTGGGAGCCCTTTCTAACTATGGCTACACCTTC.

The chain employs TRBV11-2 and TRBJ2-7; D uncertain. CDR3 size: 12 residues. Germline V CDR1 and CDR2: SGHAT, FQNNGV. V lost 0 bases, J lost 6 bases, and 6 bases lay in between. The CDR3 loop reads CASSLDRFEQYF. CDR3 DNA sequence: TGTGCCAGCAGCTTAGATCGGTTCGAGCAGTACTTC. Variable domain in full (rest from reference TRBV11-2 and TRBJ2-7): EAGVAQSPRYKIIEKRQSVAFWCNPISGHATLYWYQQILGQGPKLLIQFQNNGVVDDSQLPKDRFSAERLKGVDSTLKIQPAKLEDSAVYLCASSLDRFEQYFGPGTRLTVT.

The rearrangement joins TRBV4-3 to TRBJ2-1, with TRBD2 matching over 8 bases. The CDR3 loop spans 14 amino acids. In germline, CDR1 is LGHNA, CDR2 YSLEER. V shed 0 bases, J shed 9 bases, and the junction held 4 bases outside the gene matches. The CDR3 here is CASSQDAGRGEQFF. The CDR3, as DNA: TGCGCCAGCAGCCAAGATGCCGGGAGGGGTGAGCAGTTCTTC.

V gene TRBV14 combines with J gene TRBJ2-5, with D possibly matching TRBD1 (6 bases). This CDR3 has 15 residues. Germline lookup yields CDR1 SGHDN and CDR2 FVKESK. V was trimmed by 0 bases and J by 4 bases, leaving 12 bases between them. The CDR3 DNA sequence: TGTGCCAGCAGCCAAGACAGGGGTTATCGAGAGACCCAGTACTTC. This sequence encodes CASSQDRGYRETQYF.

The CDR3 is CASSSQGAEQYF. DNA for the CDR3: TGTGCCAGCAGCAGCCAGGGGGCCGAGCAGTACTTC. The V and J genes are TRBV7-8 and TRBJ2-7; 8 bases map to TRBD1. V dropped 5 bases and J dropped 6; count of bases not matched to a gene: 3. Germline CDR1 is SGHVS and CDR2 is FQNEAQ. This CDR3 contains 12 residues. The full variable domain, in which reference TRBV7-8 and TRBJ2-7 provide the parts outside the CDR3, is GAGVSQSPRYKVAKRGQDVALRCDPISGHVSLFWYQQALGQGPEFLTYFQNEAQLDKSGLPSDRFFAERPEGSVSTLKIQRTQQEDSAVYLCASSSQGAEQYFGPGTRLTVT.

The chain combines TRBV25-1 with TRBJ1-3, with unresolved D. This CDR3 region has 14 residues. V lost 3 bases and J lost 4, with 10 bases in between. CDR1 MGHDK and CDR2 SYGVNS come from the germline V gene. The chain's CDR3 is CASSDPGAGNTIYF. The DNA of the CDR3 is TGTGCCAGCAGTGACCCCGGTGCCGGAAACACCATATATTTT. Supplemented by reference TRBV25-1 and TRBJ1-3, the full variable domain reads EADIYQTPRYLVIGTGKKITLECSQTMGHDKMYWYQQDPGMELHLIHYSYGVNSTEKGDLSSESTVSRIRTEHFPLTLESARPSHTSQYLCASSDPGAGNTIYFGEGSWLTVV.

The chain links TRBV7-9 to TRBJ2-7, with 9 bases matching TRBD2. The V and J ends lost 2 bases and 5 bases, in that order; junction bases with no gene match: 7. Germline values: CDR1 SEHNR, CDR2 FQNEAQ (reference sequence). There are 15 residues in the CDR3. The CDR3 DNA reads TGTGCCAGCAGCTTAACCGGACTAGCGACGGACGAGCAGTACTTC. It is translated as CASSLTGLATDEQYF.